This T cell receptor beta chain was obtained from a study of blood T cell repertoires in COVID-19. Assay: immunoSEQ multiplex PCR; the TCRdb copy retains only in-frame clones and omits some. The data hold about 99,000 clones, with more than 70% observed a single time. Germline V gene lookup returns CDR1 LGHNT and CDR2 FRNRAP. The CDR3 is 14 residues long. The V gene end was trimmed by 5 bases and the J gene end by 5 bases; junction bases not matched to a gene: 4. Source material: peripheral blood. The rearrangement links TRBV12-5 to TRBJ1-2; the match to TRBD1 covers 11 bases. The clonotype comes from a woman aged 60-70 years in a cohort sampled during active or convalescent COVID-19. The CDR3 loop reads CASGRGTGGYGYTF. CDR3 in DNA: TGTGCTAGTGGTCGGGGGACAGGGGGATATGGCTACACCTTC.